A single sample is the source of the 7 T cell receptor beta chains below, sequenced in a study of blood T cells in healthy people across ages. For the second PCR, which ran for 7 to 11 cycles, a sample-barcoded 5' primer and a J-beta primer mix were used. TCRdb re-called the 5' RACE reads through MiXCR, storing one row per CDR3 protein. Of roughly 700,000 distinct CDR3 sequences in the sample, roughly 32% were seen once. The sequencing input was blood. These receptors originate from an elderly woman in good health.

This clonotype was observed a handful of times. The rearrangement uses TRBV7-9 and TRBJ1-3; D not resolved. Germline CDR1 reads SEHNR; CDR2 reads FQNEAQ (reference sequence). This CDR3 has 15 residues. The V gene lost 5 bases and the J gene lost 0 bases, with 11 bases spanning the gap. The chain's CDR3 is CASSPSRLSGNTIYF. The CDR3 DNA is TGTGCCAGCAGCCCATCTAGACTCTCTGGAAACACCATATATTTT.

This clonotype was seen a handful of times. In nucleotides, the CDR3 is TGTGCCAGCCACCCGACCCCGGGCTATGGCTACACCTTC. Translation gives CASHPTPGYGYTF. The chain links TRBV2 to TRBJ1-2, with D unclear. Trimming took 8 bases from V and 4 from J, leaving 14 bases between them. Germline CDR1 is SNHLY and CDR2 is FYNNEI. The CDR3 covers 13 residues.

On this clonotype: One junction end disagrees with the germline gene, perhaps due to a read error. This rearrangement joins TRBV12-3 or TRBV12-4 to TRBJ2-3; the match to TRBD2 covers 8 bases. The CDR3 consists of 15 residues. In DNA, the CDR3 is TGTGCCAGCAGACCTAGCGGGCCCTCAACAGATGCGCAATATTTT. It codes for CASRPSGPSTDAQYF.

The chain links TRBV20-1 to TRBJ2-5; 12 bases fit TRBD2. The J call is doubtful: the DNA matches TRBJ2-7 better. The length of the CDR3 is 15 residues. From germline, CDR1 is DFQATT and CDR2 SNEGSKA (reference sequence). This chain's CDR3 is CSAKLAGGPTGEQYF. In DNA form, the CDR3 reads TGCAGTGCAAAACTAGCGGGAGGCCCGACGGGCGAGCAGTACTTC.

The chain carries TRBV18 and TRBJ1-2; 7 positions agree with TRBD1. After removal of 4 bases from V and 4 bases from J, the junction contained 9 bases not matched to a gene. Germline assignment: CDR1 KGHSH and CDR2 LQKENI. This CDR3 region has 15 residues. CDR3 bases: TGTGCCAGCTCACGCGGACAGGACACGGGCTATGGCTACACCTTC. Translating it yields CASSRGQDTGYGYTF.

In its sample, this clonotype was seen many times. The chain employs TRBV7-9 and TRBJ2-1; TRBD2 matches 10 bases. V dropped 5 bases and J dropped 3; count of bases not matched to a gene: 4. The CDR3 covers 15 residues. CDR1 and CDR2 from the germline V gene are SEHNR and FQNEAQ (reference sequence). The CDR3 loop reads CASSGRTSGYNEQFF. CDR3 sequence (DNA): TGTGCCAGCAGCGGTCGGACTAGCGGCTACAATGAGCAGTTCTTC.

The chain employs TRBV20-1 and TRBJ2-1; 14 bases agree with TRBD2. This CDR3 contains 17 residues. J was trimmed by 6 bases and V by 1 base; bases with no gene match: 8. Germline CDR1 and CDR2: DFQATT and SNEGSKA (reference sequence). This CDR3 is CSARVVGTSGSSNEQFF. Here the CDR3 DNA reads TGCAGTGCTAGAGTTGTAGGGACTAGCGGGAGTTCCAATGAGCAGTTCTTC.